The 21 T cell receptor beta chains below come from one sample, sequenced in a study of cytomegalovirus exposure and HLA in healthy donors. The repertoire was sequenced with immunoSEQ multiplex PCR; TCRdb's copy has only in-frame clones and lacks some. This table has 150,000 to 170,000 clones, 75% to 90% appearing once. The sample comprised PBMCs. These receptors were taken from a young man in good health and CMV-seropositive.

The chain joins TRBV5-6 to TRBJ2-5, with TRBD1 identical over 10 bases. Trimming cost V 4 bases and J 4 bases; bases outside gene matches: 1. The CDR3 contains 13 residues. The germline CDR1 and CDR2 sequences are SGHDT and YYEEEE. The CDR3 loop is CASSRDRGETQYF. The CDR3, as DNA: TGTGCCAGCAGCAGGGACAGGGGAGAGACCCAGTACTTC.

This sequence joins TRBV7-2 and TRBJ2-3, with D perhaps TRBD1 (5 bases). CDR1 and CDR2 (germline): SGHTA, FQGNSA. V lost 5 bases, J lost 2 bases, and 8 bases lay in between. There are 13 residues in the CDR3. CDR3 nucleotides: TGTGCCAGCAGCCAGGGCCTCACAGATACGCAGTATTTT. Translation: CASSQGLTDTQYF. The variable domain in full, completed from reference TRBV7-2 and TRBJ2-3, reads GAGVSQSPSNKVTEKGKDVELRCDPISGHTALYWYRQSLGQGLEFLIYFQGNSAPDKSGLPSDRFSAERTGGSVSTLTIQRTQQEDSAVYLCASSQGLTDTQYFGPGTRLTVL.

This clone was recorded once. The chain joins TRBV11-2 to TRBJ2-1, with 9 nucleotides matching TRBD1. J was trimmed by 3 bases and V by 2 bases; bases with no gene match: 5. This CDR3 is built from 16 residues. The V gene's germline CDR1 is SGHAT and CDR2 FQNNGV. The CDR3, as DNA: TGTGCCAGCAGCTTATGGCCGGGACAGGGCTACAATGAGCAGTTCTTC. The encoded protein is CASSLWPGQGYNEQFF.

The chain is built from TRBV25-1 and TRBJ1-1; the D gene is possibly TRBD1 (5 bases). The CDR3 has 13 residues. V lost 10 bases and J 6 bases, leaving 18 bases between the germline ends. Germline V CDR1 and CDR2: MGHDK, SYGVNS. The CDR3 region has the DNA TGTGCCACCTTAGGCCAGGGTGTACCTGAAGCTTTCTTT. It encodes CATLGQGVPEAFF.

The V and J genes are TRBV27 and TRBJ2-7, with 7 bases fitting TRBD2. CDR3 length: 15 residues. V lost 5 bases, J lost 0 bases, and 7 bases stayed unmatched. CDR1 and CDR2 from the germline V gene are MNHEY and SMNVEV (reference sequence). CDR3 coding DNA: TGTGCCAGCAGTGAGAGCGGGACTTACTCCTACGAGCAGTACTTC. Its protein is CASSESGTYSYEQYF.

The rearrangement uses TRBV2 and TRBJ2-4; TRBD2 is a possible D gene (5 bases). The V gene's germline CDR1 is SNHLY and CDR2 FYNNEI. The CDR3 consists of 11 residues. The germline V and J ends were trimmed by 7 bases and 9 bases, with 10 bases remaining between them. The chain's CDR3 is CASNLEGIQYF. In DNA, the CDR3 is TGTGCCAGCAACCTCGAGGGCATTCAGTACTTC.

The chain is built from TRBV19 and TRBJ1-1, with TRBD1 matching over 10 bases. The trim removed 3 bases at V and 5 bases at J, leaving 3 bases unmatched. CDR3 length: 14 amino acids. Germline V gives CDR1 LNHDA, CDR2 SQIVND (reference sequence). CDR3 sequence reads: CASSIRTGGTEAFF. The CDR3 nucleotides are TGTGCCAGTAGTATCCGGACAGGGGGAACTGAAGCTTTCTTT.

V usage is TRBV6-1 and J usage is TRBJ2-1; TRBD2 agrees at 7 bases. Germline CDR1 MNHNS, CDR2 SASEGT. With 7 bases clipped from V and 4 bases from J, the junction kept 7 bases outside the gene matches. The CDR3 has 14 residues. The DNA for the CDR3 is TGTGCCAGCATCCGGACTAGTGGGTACAATGAGCAGTTCTTC. This codes for CASIRTSGYNEQFF.

This chain's CDR3 is CASSAPGQLNYGYTF. The CDR3 DNA sequence: TGTGCCAGCAGCGCCCCGGGACAACTTAACTATGGCTACACCTTC. The chain joins TRBV11-1 to TRBJ1-2, with a tentative D call TRBD1 (6 bases). The CDR3 spans 15 residues. V was cut by 5 bases and J by 1 base, with 14 bases left in between. Looked up from germline, CDR1 is SGHAT and CDR2 is FQDESV (reference sequence). The whole variable domain, filled in from reference TRBV11-1 and TRBJ1-2, reads EAEVAQSPRYKITEKSQAVAFWCDPISGHATLYWYRQILGQGPELLVQFQDESVVDDSQLPKDRFSAERLKGVDSTLKIQPAELGDSAMYLCASSAPGQLNYGYTFGSGTRLTVV.

The V gene is TRBV11-2, the J gene TRBJ2-3; D not resolved. Trimming removed 1 base at V and 4 bases at J, with 12 bases between. Germline CDR1 and CDR2: SGHAT and FQNNGV. The CDR3 contains 15 residues. DNA for the CDR3: TGTGCCAGCAGCTTAGGGAGTTTGGCCTCAGATACGCAGTATTTT. Its translation is CASSLGSLASDTQYF.

The chain is built from TRBV18 and TRBJ2-4; 8 bases match TRBD1. Trimming took 4 bases from V and 0 from J; bases not matched to a gene: 14. CDR1 is KGHSH, CDR2 LQKENI, per germline. The CDR3 consists of 19 residues. The DNA for the CDR3 is TGTGCCAGCTCACTAACAGGGACAGGCGACCACTTAGCCAAAAACATTCAGTACTTC. This translates into CASSLTGTGDHLAKNIQYF.

The chain has TRBV5-1 and TRBJ2-3; 13 bases agree with TRBD2. The V segment lost 4 bases and the J segment 2 bases; nucleotides outside the gene matches: 7. CDR1 SGHRS and CDR2 YFSETQ come from the germline V gene. The CDR3 contains 17 residues. CDR3 nucleotide sequence: TGCGCCAGCAGCCTACGGACTAGCGGGAGTAACACAGATACGCAGTATTTT. Its protein is CASSLRTSGSNTDTQYF. The entire variable domain, with the rest obtained from reference TRBV5-1 and TRBJ2-3, is as follows: KAGVTQTPRYLIKTRGQQVTLSCSPISGHRSVSWYQQTPGQGLQFLFEYFSETQRNKGNFPGRFSGRQFSNSRSEMNVSTLELGDSALYLCASSLRTSGSNTDTQYFGPGTRLTVL.

This chain uses TRBV19 with TRBJ2-7; D ambiguous. The V end was cut by 8 bases, the J end by 2 bases, with 10 bases between. From germline, CDR1 is LNHDA and CDR2 SQIVND (reference sequence). The CDR3 totals 12 residues. CDR3 in amino acids: CASSSVTYEQYF. CDR3 sequence (DNA): TGTGCCAGTTCCTCTGTAACCTACGAGCAGTACTTC.

This clone was detected a few times. This chain connects TRBV7-9 to TRBJ2-7, with 8 bases lining up with TRBD2. Germline CDR1 and CDR2: SEHNR and FQNEAQ (reference sequence). This CDR3 has 12 amino acids. Losses at the gene ends were 2 bases for V and 7 bases for J; bases not matched to a gene: 1. CDR3 DNA: TGTGCCAGCAGCTTATTAGCGGGGGAGCAGTACTTC. This encodes CASSLLAGEQYF.

This rearrangement joins TRBV7-2 to TRBJ2-7; TRBD2 is a possible D gene (6 bases). The V gene lost 5 bases and the J gene lost 2 bases, with 16 bases spanning the gap. The CDR3 is 15 amino acids. CDR1 and CDR2 (germline): SGHTA, FQGNSA. CDR3 sequence (DNA): TGTGCCAGCAGCCCGGACTACCAACGTACCTACGAGCAGTACTTC. Amino acids: CASSPDYQRTYEQYF.

In its sample, this clone was seen a few times. The chain links TRBV7-9 to TRBJ1-2, with a tentative D call TRBD1 (5 bases). This CDR3 has 14 residues. Germline CDR1 reads SEHNR; CDR2 reads FQNEAQ (reference sequence). V lost 5 bases and J lost 8, with 18 bases in between. CDR3 sequence reads: CASSTHGGGGGYTF. CDR3 DNA sequence: TGTGCCAGCAGCACCCACGGGGGGGGTGGCGGCTACACCTTC. Full variable domain (missing parts from reference TRBV7-9 and TRBJ1-2): DTGVSQNPRHKITKRGQNVTFRCDPISEHNRLYWYRQTLGQGPEFLTYFQNEAQLEKSRLLSDRFSAERPKGSFSTLEIQRTEQGDSAMYLCASSTHGGGGGYTFGSGTRLTVV.

The sample holds one count of this clone. The chain is built from TRBV25-1 and TRBJ1-1; 10 bases are a match to TRBD1. Germline-derived CDR1 and CDR2 are MGHDK and SYGVNS. The V gene end was trimmed by 7 bases and the J gene end by 2 bases; junction bases not matched to a gene: 4. This CDR3 has 14 residues. The CDR3 region is CASTRTGGNTEAFF. The CDR3, as DNA: TGTGCCAGCACTCGGACAGGGGGTAACACTGAAGCTTTCTTT.

In this sample, this clone turned up a few times. This CDR3 is also generated by other DNA sequences in the sample. CDR3 protein: CASSIYSTGPYEQYF. The CDR3 DNA follows: TGTGCCAGTAGTATATACTCGACAGGTCCCTACGAGCAGTACTTC. The chain combines TRBV19 with TRBJ2-7; perhaps TRBD1 as D (6 bases). Trimming removed 2 bases at V and 2 bases at J, with 13 bases between. This CDR3 is built from 15 residues. CDR1 is LNHDA, CDR2 SQIVND, per germline (reference sequence). Drawing the rest from reference TRBV19 and TRBJ2-7, the complete variable domain is DGGITQSPKYLFRKEGQNVTLSCEQNLNHDAMYWYRQDPGQGLRLIYYSQIVNDFQKGDIAEGYSVSREKKESFPLTVTSAQKNPTAFYLCASSIYSTGPYEQYFGPGTRLTVT.

This clone was picked up a small number of times. The chain employs TRBV18 and TRBJ1-1; D not resolved. The CDR3 is 15 amino acids. Germline assignment: CDR1 KGHSH and CDR2 LQKENI. V dropped 2 bases and J dropped 1 base, with 11 bases sitting between them. The CDR3 region is CASSPSGHGNTEAFF. The CDR3 nucleotides read TGTGCCAGCTCACCAAGCGGTCACGGGAACACTGAAGCTTTCTTT.

The chain combines TRBV7-7 with TRBJ2-1, with TRBD2 as a possible D gene (6 bases). CDR1 is SSHAT, CDR2 FNYEAQ, per germline (reference sequence). Trimming left V 5 bases short and J 0 bases short, with 11 bases between. The CDR3 contains 15 residues. CDR3 in amino acids: CASSRSGSSYNEQFF. As DNA, the CDR3 is TGTGCCAGCAGCCGTAGCGGAAGCTCCTACAATGAGCAGTTCTTC.

This clone was recorded a few times. V usage is TRBV2 and J usage is TRBJ1-1; TRBD1 is a possible D gene (5 bases). CDR1 is SNHLY and CDR2 is FYNNEI in the germline V gene. The V and J ends lost 1 base and 0 bases respectively, with 15 bases between them. This CDR3 region has 17 residues. DNA for the CDR3: TGTGCCAGCAGTGAAGTGGGGAGGGGCATGTTGAACACTGAAGCTTTCTTT. It translates to CASSEVGRGMLNTEAFF.